This paragraph covers one TCR beta chain sequence. What it binds is not known. The data were taken from a study of CD8+ T cells in alopecia areata. Turning to the study itself: Treated patients were given oral tofacitinib, which was dosed at 5 to 10 mg twice daily. Study results and limitations: While patients received tofacitinib, many expanded lesional clones remained present in scalp and blood.

Treatment given: oral pan-JAK inhibitor, 5-10 mg twice daily. The CDR3 is 16 residues long. Deletions cut 0 bases from V and 2 bases from J, with 12 bases between. Germline V gene data show CDR1 as SGHTA and CDR2 as FQGTGA. Sequencing relied on a cDNA template that was reverse transcribed from extracted RNA. The table came from immunoSEQ multiplex PCR; TCRdb's copy has only in-frame clones and leaves some out. This sample has 200,000 or so clones, with more than 45% found just once. This sequence originates from a human donor with alopecia areata. The chain combines TRBV7-3 with TRBJ2-3, with a possible D match to TRBD2 (6 bases). The sample consisted of CD4+ T cells sorted from blood, taken at week 24, from a patient treated with tofacitinib. The chain's CDR3 is CASSLTSGSSTDTQYF. CDR3 DNA sequence: TGTGCCAGCAGCTTAACGAGCGGGTCCTCCACAGATACGCAGTATTTT. Full variable domain (missing parts from reference TRBV7-3 and TRBJ2-3): GAGVSQTPSNKVTEKGKYVELRCDPISGHTALYWYRQSLGQGPEFLIYFQGTGAADDSGLPNDRFFAVRPEGSVSTLKIQRTERGDSAVYLCASSLTSGSSTDTQYFGPGTRLTVL.